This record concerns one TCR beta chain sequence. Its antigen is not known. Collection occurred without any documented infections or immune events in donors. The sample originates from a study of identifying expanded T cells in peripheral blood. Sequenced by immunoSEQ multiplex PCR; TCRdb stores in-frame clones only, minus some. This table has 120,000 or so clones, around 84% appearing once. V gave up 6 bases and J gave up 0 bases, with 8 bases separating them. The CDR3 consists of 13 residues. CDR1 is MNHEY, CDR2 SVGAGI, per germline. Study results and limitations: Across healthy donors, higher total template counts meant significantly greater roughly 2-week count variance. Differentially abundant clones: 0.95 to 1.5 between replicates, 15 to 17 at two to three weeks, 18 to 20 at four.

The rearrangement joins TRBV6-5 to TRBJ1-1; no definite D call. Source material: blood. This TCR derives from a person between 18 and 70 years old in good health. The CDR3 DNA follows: TGTGCCAGCAGCATTCAAGTGAACACTGAAGCTTTCTTT. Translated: CASSIQVNTEAFF.